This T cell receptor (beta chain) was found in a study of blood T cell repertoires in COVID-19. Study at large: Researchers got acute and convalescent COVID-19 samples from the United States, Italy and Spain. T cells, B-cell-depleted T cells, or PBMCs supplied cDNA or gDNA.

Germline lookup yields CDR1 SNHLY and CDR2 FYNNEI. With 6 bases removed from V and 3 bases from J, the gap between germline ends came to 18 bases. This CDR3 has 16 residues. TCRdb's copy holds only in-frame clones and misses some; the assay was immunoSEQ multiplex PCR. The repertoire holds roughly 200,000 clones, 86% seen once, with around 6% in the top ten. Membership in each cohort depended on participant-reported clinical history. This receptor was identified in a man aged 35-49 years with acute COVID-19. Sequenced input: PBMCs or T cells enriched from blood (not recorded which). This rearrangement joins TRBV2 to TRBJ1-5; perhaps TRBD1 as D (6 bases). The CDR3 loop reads CASRTTGVGFNQPQHF. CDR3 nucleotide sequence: TGTGCCAGCAGGACGACAGGAGTTGGGTTCAATCAGCCCCAGCATTTT.